These 15 T cell receptor beta chains share one sample of origin, sequenced in a study of a mutant IDH1 vaccine in newly diagnosed glioma. As for time point: week 35, safety follow-up. In the vaccine, a single dose held 300 ug of the mutant IDH1 20-mer peptide, along with topical imiquimod. For these TCRs, the target antigens are not known. Clones were sequenced by immunoSEQ multiplex PCR, and TCRdb holds only the in-frame ones, with some missing. The top ten clones hold roughly 3.2% of a sample with about 32,000 clones, around four fifths of them seen once. Sequencing used PBMCs, obtained from a glioma patient whose treatment included an IDH1 peptide vaccine. These receptors were collected from a man aged 35-49 years with glioma. Some clones in this sample may be carry-over from other donors' samples.

This clone appeared a single time. V gene TRBV9 combines with J gene TRBJ2-5; a weak D match, TRBD2 (7 bases). The CDR3 is 12 amino acids. V lost 3 bases and J 5 bases, leaving 8 bases between the germline ends. From germline, CDR1 is SGDLS and CDR2 YYNGEE. CDR3 amino acids: CASSEGGETQYF. DNA of the CDR3: TGTGCCAGCAGCGAGGGGGGGGAGACCCAGTACTTC.

The chain uses TRBV6-5 and TRBJ2-3, with a possible D match to TRBD2 (5 bases). Trimming removed 2 bases at V and 0 bases at J, with 6 bases between. Looked up from germline, CDR1 is MNHEY and CDR2 is SVGAGI. The CDR3 runs to 14 residues. The CDR3 reads CASSYGGSTDTQYF. For the CDR3, the DNA is TGTGCCAGCAGTTACGGCGGGAGCACAGATACGCAGTATTTT.

The chain couples TRBV2 to TRBJ1-2; D is uncertain. CDR1 is SNHLY, CDR2 FYNNEI, per germline. The length of the CDR3 is 12 residues. The V and J ends lost 7 bases and 5 bases respectively, with 11 bases between them. For the CDR3, the DNA is TGTGCCAGCAATGTGGGCCTGTATGGCTACACCTTC. As protein: CASNVGLYGYTF.

V usage is TRBV5-1 and J usage is TRBJ2-3; possibly TRBD1 or TRBD2 for D (5 bases each). In germline, CDR1 is SGHRS, CDR2 YFSETQ. V was pared by 4 bases and J by 2 bases, with 17 bases between. The CDR3 covers 16 residues. DNA for the CDR3: TGCGCCAGCAGCCCGGGACCGCTACCCAACACAGATACGCAGTATTTT. Translation gives CASSPGPLPNTDTQYF.

The V gene is TRBV18, the J gene TRBJ1-6, with TRBD1 as a possible D gene (5 bases). The CDR3 covers 16 residues. Between the trimmed V and J ends, which lost 3 bases and 7 bases, there was a span of 16 bases. Germline lookup yields CDR1 KGHSH and CDR2 LQKENI. CDR3 nucleotide sequence: TGTGCCAGCTCACCCCGCGGAGGGGTAGGAAATTCACCCCTCCACTTT. It encodes CASSPRGGVGNSPLHF.

This clone was counted between two and nine times. The sample carries other DNA sequences with the same CDR3. V is TRBV6-4 and J is TRBJ2-3, with D perhaps matching TRBD1 (5 bases). Per the germline V gene, CDR1 is MRHNA and CDR2 is SNTAGT. The V end was cut by 2 bases, the J end by 4 bases, with 10 bases between. CDR3 length: 14 amino acids. CDR3 loop: CASSDGQGADTQYF. The CDR3 DNA reads as TGTGCCAGCAGTGACGGGCAGGGCGCAGATACGCAGTATTTT.

The rearrangement uses TRBV7-2 and TRBJ2-2; 7 bases are shared with TRBD2. This CDR3 region has 17 residues. Trimming at V came to 1 base and at J to 6 bases, leaving 11 bases not matched to a gene. Per germline, CDR1 SGHTA and CDR2 FQGNSA. The CDR3 DNA follows: TGTGCCAGCAGCTTAGAGGTTCGGGGAGGGCCGGCCGGGGAGCTGTTTTTT. Translating it yields CASSLEVRGGPAGELFF.

CDR3 coding DNA: TGTGCCAGCATGGGTGGGGGGGTTTGGGAGCAGTACTTC. Translating gives CASMGGGVWEQYF. The chain joins TRBV28 to TRBJ2-7; TRBD2 agrees at 7 bases. The CDR3 runs 13 residues. V trimming: 7 bases; J trimming: 7 bases; junction bases outside the gene matches: 10. CDR1 MDHEN and CDR2 SYDVKM come from the germline V gene.

The rearrangement joins TRBV5-1 to TRBJ1-1; TRBD1 matches 7 bases. Per the germline V gene, CDR1 is SGHRS and CDR2 is YFSETQ. J lost 2 bases, V lost 1 base, and 8 bases had no gene match. The CDR3 is made up of 16 amino acids. Here the CDR3 DNA reads TGCGCCAGCAGCTTGAGACAGGGAGGGGAAAACACTGAAGCTTTCTTT. Translation: CASSLRQGGENTEAFF.

V and J are TRBV19 and TRBJ2-5; D is possibly TRBD2 (6 bases). CDR1 LNHDA and CDR2 SQIVND come from the germline V gene (reference sequence). The CDR3 loop spans 14 amino acids. V was cut by 5 bases and J by 9 bases, with 19 bases left in between. The CDR3 reads CASSPTSRLGSQYF. As DNA, the CDR3 is TGTGCCAGTAGTCCGACTAGTCGTCTTGGGTCCCAGTACTTC.

The chain has TRBV5-6 and TRBJ2-2; D assignment may be TRBD1 or TRBD2 (5 bases each). The CDR3 is made up of 16 amino acids. The V end was cut by 3 bases, the J end by 3 bases, with 15 bases between. The V gene's germline CDR1 is SGHDT and CDR2 YYEEEE. This CDR3 reads CASSYINPGHTGELFF. The CDR3, as DNA: TGTGCCAGCAGCTATATTAACCCGGGACACACCGGGGAGCTGTTTTTT.

This clone was detected only a few times. V gene TRBV15 combines with J gene TRBJ1-1; no firm D call. Per the germline V gene, CDR1 is LNHNV and CDR2 is YYDKDF (reference sequence). This CDR3 has 12 residues. V lost 5 bases, J lost 4 bases, and 8 bases lay in between. The CDR3 reads CATSPLSTEAFF. The CDR3 region has the DNA TGTGCCACCAGCCCCTTGTCCACTGAAGCTTTCTTT.

V is TRBV6-5 and J is TRBJ2-5; 14 nucleotides match TRBD2. Germline-derived CDR1 and CDR2 are MNHEY and SVGAGI. This CDR3 comprises 15 residues. The V segment lost 4 bases and the J segment 2 bases; nucleotides outside the gene matches: 0. The CDR3: CASSWTSGGQETQYF. In DNA form, the CDR3 reads TGTGCCAGCAGTTGGACTAGCGGGGGGCAAGAGACCCAGTACTTC.

J is TRBJ2-1 and V is TRBV10-1; TRBD2 matches 11 bases. The CDR3 loop spans 15 amino acids. CDR1 is WNHNN and CDR2 is SYGVQD in the germline V gene (reference sequence). Losses at the gene ends were 5 bases for V and 8 bases for J; bases not matched to a gene: 8. The CDR3 DNA reads as TGCGCCAGCAGTCCTCTAGCGGGGGGCGGAGATGAGCAGTTCTTC. Its translation: CASSPLAGGGDEQFF.

The gene calls are TRBV6-6 and TRBJ1-1, with unresolved D. Germline CDR1 is MNHNY and CDR2 is SVGAGI (reference sequence). V was pared by 0 bases and J by 1 base, with 6 bases between. The CDR3 has 14 residues. In DNA, the CDR3 is TGTGCCAGCAGTTACTCGGGAGAGAACACTGAAGCTTTCTTT. Protein product: CASSYSGENTEAFF.